Presented here are 29 T cell receptor beta chains from one specimen sequenced in a study of cytomegalovirus exposure and HLA in healthy donors. Primers for the PCR totalled 60 Vbeta and 13 Jbeta. Sequenced by immunoSEQ multiplex PCR; TCRdb stores in-frame clones only, minus some. The repertoire consists of fewer than 45,000 clones, with around 70% occurring once and the leading ten covering 3% to 4%. Sequenced material: PBMCs. The receptors come from a woman in her 30s in good health and CMV-seronegative.

The chain joins TRBV6-5 to TRBJ2-3; 10 bases align to TRBD2. V dropped 2 bases and J dropped 5; count of bases not matched to a gene: 4. CDR1 and CDR2 (germline): MNHEY, SVGAGI. This CDR3 has 15 amino acids. In DNA, the CDR3 is TGTGCCAGCAGTTACGGCACTAGCGGGAAAGATACGCAGTATTTT. Translation: CASSYGTSGKDTQYF.

A few counts support this clone. V and J are TRBV28 and TRBJ2-1; 9 bases match TRBD1. The CDR3 consists of 16 residues. With 3 bases clipped from V and 6 bases from J, the junction kept 9 bases outside the gene matches. Germline CDR1 MDHEN, CDR2 SYDVKM. CDR3 coding DNA: TGTGCCAGCAGTTTTCTGGGGACAGGGTCGCCCAATGAGCAGTTCTTC. This codes for CASSFLGTGSPNEQFF.

The chain recombines TRBV13 with TRBJ1-4; D might be TRBD1 (6 bases). Germline lookup yields CDR1 PRHDT and CDR2 FYEKMQ (reference sequence). With 9 bases removed from V and 8 bases from J, the gap between germline ends came to 19 bases. CDR3 length equals 14 residues. The CDR3 nucleotides read TGTGCCAGTTCGCGGGGGCGGGCGGACGAAAAACTGTTTTTT. Its protein product is CASSRGRADEKLFF.

The genes are TRBV7-9 and TRBJ1-1; TRBD1 agrees at 8 bases. The CDR3 is 15 amino acids. V lost 4 bases and J lost 5; bases outside the gene matches: 9. The germline gives CDR1 SEHNR, CDR2 FQNEAQ (reference sequence). CDR3 region: CASSSEGTGHTEAFF. Here the CDR3 DNA reads TGTGCCAGCAGCTCCGAGGGGACAGGACATACTGAAGCTTTCTTT.

This clone showed up just a few times. V is TRBV19 and J is TRBJ2-7; 9 nucleotides align to TRBD1. Per germline, CDR1 LNHDA and CDR2 SQIVND (reference sequence). The CDR3 spans 13 residues. After removal of 4 bases from V and 6 bases from J, the junction contained 4 bases not matched to a gene. Written as DNA, the CDR3 is TGTGCCAGTAGTACCACAGGGGGCGGCGAGCAGTACTTC. It is translated as CASSTTGGGEQYF.

The genes are TRBV4-2 and TRBJ2-2; TRBD1 matches at 8 bases. This CDR3 region has 15 residues. Germline loops: CDR1 LGHNA, CDR2 YNFKEQ. The junction had 10 bases not matched to a gene; V was cut back by 6 bases and J by 7 bases. For the CDR3, the DNA is TGTGCCAGCAGGACCCAGGGGGCGCGTAGCGGGGAGCTGTTTTTT. It yields the protein CASRTQGARSGELFF.

This chain links TRBV6-7 with TRBJ1-1; TRBD1 agrees at 8 bases. Being an ORF, TRBV6-7 has a function that is uncertain. The CDR3 loop spans 16 amino acids. V shed 6 bases, J shed 3 bases, and the junction held 12 bases outside the gene matches. The chain's CDR3 is CASRQGETGEDTEAFF. The CDR3 nucleotides read TGTGCCAGCAGGCAGGGAGAGACAGGGGAGGACACTGAAGCTTTCTTT.

The chain carries TRBV29-1 and TRBJ1-1; TRBD1 is a possible D gene (5 bases). The CDR3 consists of 14 residues. Trimming cost V 6 bases and J 0 bases, with 14 bases left between them. CDR1 and CDR2 (germline): SQVTM, ANQGSEA. Here the CDR3 DNA reads TGCAGCGTCCAAACCGGGGGGATGAACACTGAAGCTTTCTTT. This translates into CSVQTGGMNTEAFF.

This clone appeared a single time. This chain joins TRBV5-1 and TRBJ1-4, with D tentatively TRBD1 (5 bases). The CDR3 is 16 residues long. Germline V lookup: CDR1 SGHRS, CDR2 YFSETQ. The V end was cut by 1 base, the J end by 5 bases, with 15 bases between. The CDR3 DNA follows: TGCGCCAGCAGCTTGACTCCCAGACAGACGAATGAAAAACTGTTTTTT. Translation: CASSLTPRQTNEKLFF.

The chain employs TRBV28 and TRBJ1-5, with 7 bases identical to TRBD1. V dropped 2 bases and J dropped 6; count of bases not matched to a gene: 4. CDR1 is MDHEN, CDR2 SYDVKM, per germline. The CDR3 is 14 amino acids. CDR3 protein: CASSLVQGGQPQHF. The CDR3, as DNA: TGTGCCAGCAGTTTAGTGCAGGGGGGTCAGCCCCAGCATTTT.

The chain uses TRBV13 and TRBJ2-5, with TRBD1 identical over 7 bases. CDR1 PRHDT and CDR2 FYEKMQ come from the germline V gene (reference sequence). V lost 2 bases, J lost 8 bases, and 5 bases stayed unmatched. The CDR3 extends over 13 amino acids. The CDR3 sequence is CASSLTGTETQYF. CDR3 bases: TGTGCCAGCAGCTTAACAGGGACAGAAACCCAGTACTTC. The full variable domain, in which reference TRBV13 and TRBJ2-5 provide the parts outside the CDR3, is AAGVIQSPRHLIKEKRETATLKCYPIPRHDTVYWYQQGPGQDPQFLISFYEKMQSDKGSIPDRFSAQQFSDYHSELNMSSLELGDSALYFCASSLTGTETQYFGPGTRLLVL.

This chain uses TRBV4-1 with TRBJ2-7; the D gene is possibly TRBD1 (6 bases). Germline CDR1 MGHRA, CDR2 YSYEKL. The V end was cut by 0 bases, the J end by 6 bases, with 18 bases between. The CDR3 is 16 amino acids. The CDR3 spells CASSQDGTGFTGEQYF. Written as DNA, the CDR3 is TGCGCCAGCAGCCAAGACGGAACAGGGTTTACGGGCGAGCAGTACTTC.

This clone was seen a handful of times. CDR3 nucleotide sequence: TGTGCCAGCATCGCTCATCAGGGGGACACTGAAGCTTTCTTT. Protein product: CASIAHQGDTEAFF. V is TRBV28 and J is TRBJ1-1, with 7 nucleotides matching TRBD1. The V segment lost 7 bases and the J segment 3 bases; nucleotides outside the gene matches: 8. The germline V gene encodes CDR1 MDHEN and CDR2 SYDVKM. The CDR3 has 14 amino acids.

The chain carries TRBV2 and TRBJ2-7; 11 bases line up with TRBD1. Looked up from germline, CDR1 is SNHLY and CDR2 is FYNNEI. V was pared by 3 bases and J by 6 bases, with 10 bases of the junction left unmatched. The CDR3 runs to 16 residues. CDR3 loop: CASSETRGTGGSEQYF. DNA for the CDR3: TGTGCCAGCAGTGAGACACGGGGGACAGGGGGATCCGAGCAGTACTTC. Based on the CDR3 plus reference TRBV2 and TRBJ2-7, the full variable domain is EPEVTQTPSHQVTQMGQEVILRCVPISNHLYFYWYRQILGQKVEFLVSFYNNEISEKSEIFDDQFSVERPDGSNFTLKIRSTKLEDSAMYFCASSETRGTGGSEQYFGPGTRLTVT.

This rearrangement joins TRBV7-9 to TRBJ2-7; 10 positions match TRBD2. The CDR3 extends over 14 amino acids. The V and J ends lost 5 bases and 0 bases, in that order; junction bases with no gene match: 1. CDR1 is SEHNR and CDR2 is FQNEAQ in the germline V gene (reference sequence). CDR3 sequence reads: CASSRLAGSYEQYF. In DNA, the CDR3 is TGTGCCAGCAGCCGACTAGCGGGCTCCTACGAGCAGTACTTC.

The V call is TRBV6-4, the J call TRBJ1-1; maybe TRBD1 (6 bases). The germline gives CDR1 MRHNA, CDR2 SNTAGT. The CDR3 is made up of 14 amino acids. Trimming shortened V by 2 bases and J by 3 bases, and 10 bases separated the two germline ends. The DNA for the CDR3 is TGTGCCAGCAGTGACGGGGGCGATCACACTGAAGCTTTCTTT. It specifies CASSDGGDHTEAFF.

This sequence joins TRBV10-3 and TRBJ2-7; 8 bases fit TRBD1. Germline V lookup: CDR1 ENHRY, CDR2 SYGVKD. The CDR3 covers 16 residues. Trimming removed 4 bases from V and 5 bases from J; junction bases left unmatched: 13. In nucleotides, the CDR3 is TGTGCCATCAGTGGGAATTCGGGACAGGTTATAGACGAGCAGTACTTC. Its translation: CAISGNSGQVIDEQYF.

This clone was found a few times. This chain links TRBV4-1 with TRBJ2-5, with unresolved D. This CDR3 spans 13 amino acids. V was clipped by 8 bases and J by 3 bases, with 13 bases between them. CDR1 and CDR2 (germline): MGHRA, YSYEKL. CDR3 protein: CASGVTWEETQYF. The CDR3 nucleotides read TGCGCCAGCGGAGTCACCTGGGAAGAGACCCAGTACTTC.

The chain carries TRBV6-4 and TRBJ2-1, with TRBD2 matching over 11 bases. The CDR3 length is 15 residues. V trimming: 0 bases; J trimming: 7 bases; junction bases outside the gene matches: 2. The V gene's germline CDR1 is MRHNA and CDR2 SNTAGT. CDR3 bases: TGTGCCAGCAGTGACTCTAGCGGGGGGGGAAATGAGCAGTTCTTC. It encodes CASSDSSGGGNEQFF.

The rearrangement uses TRBV28 and TRBJ2-3, with unresolved D. The germline V and J ends were trimmed by 5 bases and 0 bases, with 6 bases remaining between them. Looked up from germline, CDR1 is MDHEN and CDR2 is SYDVKM. This CDR3 is built from 13 residues. The CDR3 here is CASSIFSTDTQYF. As DNA, the CDR3 is TGTGCCAGCAGTATCTTTAGCACAGATACGCAGTATTTT.

The chain uses TRBV25-1 and TRBJ1-4, with D possibly being TRBD1 (5 bases). This CDR3 spans 13 amino acids. Between the trimmed V and J ends, which lost 3 bases and 12 bases, there was a span of 14 bases. The V gene's germline CDR1 is MGHDK and CDR2 SYGVNS. CDR3 nucleotides: TGTGCCAGCAGTGATTCCCTGGTAGGGGAACTGTTTTTT. It encodes CASSDSLVGELFF.

This rearrangement joins TRBV7-2 to TRBJ2-3, with D possibly being TRBD2 (6 bases). Germline V lookup: CDR1 SGHTA, CDR2 FQGNSA. Trimming cost V 5 bases and J 2 bases, with 14 bases left between them. This CDR3 is built from 15 residues. For the CDR3, the DNA is TGTGCCAGCAGCCTCATGGCGGGGCTCACAGATACGCAGTATTTT. The encoded protein is CASSLMAGLTDTQYF.

The CDR3 loop is CASSRLPAYEQYF. The CDR3 DNA follows: TGTGCCAGTAGTAGATTGCCAGCCTACGAGCAGTACTTC. The chain has TRBV19 and TRBJ2-7; no clear D gene. V lost 4 bases, J lost 2 bases, and 9 bases lay in between. CDR1 LNHDA and CDR2 SQIVND come from the germline V gene (reference sequence). The CDR3 consists of 13 residues. The full variable domain, in which reference TRBV19 and TRBJ2-7 provide the parts outside the CDR3, is DGGITQSPKYLFRKEGQNVTLSCEQNLNHDAMYWYRQDPGQGLRLIYYSQIVNDFQKGDIAEGYSVSREKKESFPLTVTSAQKNPTAFYLCASSRLPAYEQYFGPGTRLTVT.

The rearrangement links TRBV29-1 to TRBJ2-1, with 9 bases lining up with TRBD2. The germline CDR1 and CDR2 sequences are SQVTM and ANQGSEA. The ends lost 8 bases at V and 5 bases at J; junction bases unmatched: 7. The CDR3 runs 13 residues. In DNA form, the CDR3 reads TGCAGCACTTTGACTAGCGGAAACAATGAGCAGTTCTTC. Translated: CSTLTSGNNEQFF.

V and J are TRBV6-7 and TRBJ2-3; 10 bases match TRBD1. TRBV6-7 is an ORF for which the function is uncertain. The V and J ends lost 7 bases and 3 bases, in that order; junction bases with no gene match: 7. This CDR3 spans 15 amino acids. The CDR3 nucleotides are TGTGCCAGCACCTCCCGGACAGGGGGGACAGATACGCAGTATTTT. Amino acid sequence: CASTSRTGGTDTQYF.

The chain links TRBV30 to TRBJ2-7; 7 bases map to TRBD2. With V trimmed by 3 bases and J by 4 bases, 6 bases remained unmatched. Germline values: CDR1 GTSNPN, CDR2 SVGIG (reference sequence). The CDR3 extends over 13 amino acids. The CDR3 protein is CAWSKRDGYEQYF. Here the CDR3 DNA reads TGTGCCTGGAGCAAGCGGGACGGATACGAGCAGTACTTC.

This chain links TRBV7-2 with TRBJ2-1; the D gene is possibly TRBD2 (6 bases). CDR1 is SGHTA and CDR2 is FQGNSA in the germline V gene. The CDR3 has 12 residues. V lost 3 bases, J lost 6 bases, and 6 bases lay in between. The chain's CDR3 is CASSFSGNEQFF. The DNA of the CDR3 is TGTGCCAGCAGCTTTAGCGGCAATGAGCAGTTCTTC. Full variable domain (remainder filled in from reference TRBV7-2 and TRBJ2-1): GAGVSQSPSNKVTEKGKDVELRCDPISGHTALYWYRQSLGQGLEFLIYFQGNSAPDKSGLPSDRFSAERTGGSVSTLTIQRTQQEDSAVYLCASSFSGNEQFFGPGTRLTVL.

The chain has TRBV30 and TRBJ1-1; D might be TRBD1 (5 bases). The CDR3 runs 13 residues. V dropped 0 bases and J dropped 5 bases, with 10 bases sitting between them. CDR1 is GTSNPN, CDR2 SVGIG, per germline (reference sequence). The CDR3 coding sequence is TGTGCCTGGAGTGTACAGGCATTAACTGAAGCTTTCTTT. It specifies CAWSVQALTEAFF. The variable domain in full, with the rest retrieved from reference TRBV30 and TRBJ1-1, is SQTIHQWPATLVQPVGSPLSLECTVEGTSNPNLYWYRQAAGRGLQLLFYSVGIGQISSEVPQNLSASRPQDRQFILSSKKLLLSDSGFYLCAWSVQALTEAFFGQGTRLTVV.

This chain joins TRBV7-8 and TRBJ2-1, with TRBD2 matching 7 bases. V gave up 0 bases and J gave up 8 bases; unmatched junction bases: 7. The germline V gene has CDR1 SGHVS and CDR2 FQNEAQ. The CDR3 consists of 15 residues. CDR3 amino acids: CASSLALAGRDEQFF. CDR3 bases: TGTGCCAGCAGCTTAGCGCTCGCGGGGAGGGATGAGCAGTTCTTC. The variable domain in full, with the rest retrieved from reference TRBV7-8 and TRBJ2-1, is GAGVSQSPRYKVAKRGQDVALRCDPISGHVSLFWYQQALGQGPEFLTYFQNEAQLDKSGLPSDRFFAERPEGSVSTLKIQRTQQEDSAVYLCASSLALAGRDEQFFGPGTRLTVL.